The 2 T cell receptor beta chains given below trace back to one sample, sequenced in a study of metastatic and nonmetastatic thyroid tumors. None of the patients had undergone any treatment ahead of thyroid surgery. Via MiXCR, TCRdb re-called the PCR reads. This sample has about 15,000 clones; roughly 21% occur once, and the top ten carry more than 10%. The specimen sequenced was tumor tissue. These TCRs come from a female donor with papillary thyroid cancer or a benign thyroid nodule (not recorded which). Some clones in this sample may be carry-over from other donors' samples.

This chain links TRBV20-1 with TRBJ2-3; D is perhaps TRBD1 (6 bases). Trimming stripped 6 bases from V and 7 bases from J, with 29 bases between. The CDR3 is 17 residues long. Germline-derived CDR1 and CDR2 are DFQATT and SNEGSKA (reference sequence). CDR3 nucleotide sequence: TGCAGTGCCACCCCAACCCAGTGGACAGACTTTTTTTATACGCAGTATTTT. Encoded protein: CSATPTQWTDFFYTQYF.

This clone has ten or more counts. The CDR3 loop reads CASSPGGRGSYEQYF. The CDR3 bases are TGTGCCAGCTCACCAGGAGGGAGGGGATCCTACGAGCAGTACTTC. This rearrangement joins TRBV18 to TRBJ2-7, with 7 bases aligning to TRBD2. The CDR3 contains 15 residues. The V gene end was trimmed by 2 bases and the J gene end by 1 base; junction bases not matched to a gene: 5. The germline V gene has CDR1 KGHSH and CDR2 LQKENI.